Below, 32 T cell receptor beta chains from the same sample are listed, as sequenced in a study of T cell responses to AZD1222 COVID-19 vaccine. Profiled with immunoSEQ multiplex PCR; TCRdb holds only in-frame clones, not every one. The table has 180,000 or so clones, 85% to 90% seen once. The starting material was peripheral blood, obtained on day 0 of AZD1222 vaccination. The source of these receptors is an adult in good health.

On this clone: The sample has other DNA sequences that encode this CDR3 too. The V gene is TRBV7-3, the J gene TRBJ2-2; D is perhaps TRBD2 (5 bases). CDR3 length: 16 residues. CDR1 SGHTA and CDR2 FQGTGA come from the germline V gene. The V end was cut by 1 base, the J end by 0 bases, with 9 bases between. The CDR3, as DNA: TGTGCCAGCAGCTTAAATGCGGGCGCGAACACCGGGGAGCTGTTTTTT. This translates into CASSLNAGANTGELFF.

This rearrangement joins TRBV7-9 to TRBJ2-1, with D uncertain. The length of the CDR3 is 13 residues. Germline lookup yields CDR1 SEHNR and CDR2 FQNEAQ (reference sequence). V was pared by 0 bases and J by 9 bases, with 9 bases between. CDR3 DNA sequence: TGTGCCAGCAGCTTAGCAGGGCCAGGTGAGCAGTTCTTC. Protein product: CASSLAGPGEQFF. Complete variable domain (other parts from reference TRBV7-9 and TRBJ2-1): DTGVSQNPRHKITKRGQNVTFRCDPISEHNRLYWYRQTLGQGPEFLTYFQNEAQLEKSRLLSDRFSAERPKGSFSTLEIQRTEQGDSAMYLCASSLAGPGEQFFGPGTRLTVL.

The rearrangement joins TRBV20-1 to TRBJ1-4, with TRBD1 identical over 7 bases. V shed 3 bases, J shed 3 bases, and the junction held 4 bases outside the gene matches. The V gene's germline CDR1 is DFQATT and CDR2 SNEGSKA (reference sequence). This CDR3 is 14 amino acids long. DNA for the CDR3: TGCAGTGCTAGTAGGGACAGTTCTAATGAAAAACTGTTTTTT. Translating gives CSASRDSSNEKLFF.

This clone appeared a few times. The chain joins TRBV6-2 or TRBV6-3 to TRBJ2-1, with 15 nucleotides matching TRBD2. The germline V gene encodes CDR1 MNHEY and CDR2 SVGEGT. With 2 bases clipped from V and 7 bases from J, the junction kept 3 bases outside the gene matches. The length of the CDR3 is 16 residues. The CDR3 loop is CASSYGTSGRRNEQFF. The CDR3 bases are TGTGCCAGCAGTTACGGGACTAGCGGGAGGCGTAATGAGCAGTTCTTC.

J is TRBJ1-5 and V is TRBV4-1; TRBD1 aligns across 8 bases. V shed 4 bases and J 1 base; nucleotides not matched to a gene: 6. Germline values: CDR1 MGHRA, CDR2 YSYEKL. CDR3 length: 16 residues. The CDR3 loop is CASSRDRGFSNQPQHF. The DNA for the CDR3 is TGCGCCAGCAGCCGTGACAGGGGATTCAGCAATCAGCCCCAGCATTTT.

The rearrangement joins TRBV3-1 (or the pseudogene TRBV3-2) to TRBJ1-2; weak D call: TRBD1 (5 bases). V was clipped by 4 bases and J by 6 bases, with 12 bases between them. CDR1 and CDR2 (germline): LGHDT, YNNKEL (reference sequence). This CDR3 region has 13 residues. The CDR3 DNA sequence: TGTGCCAGCAGCCTCGGACATCCCAATGGCTACACCTTC. Translation gives CASSLGHPNGYTF.

The chain joins TRBV5-5 to TRBJ2-1; 12 nucleotides agree with TRBD2. The CDR3 covers 17 residues. CDR1 and CDR2 (germline): SGHKS, YYEKEE (reference sequence). Trimming took 2 bases from V and 5 from J; bases not matched to a gene: 8. CDR3 residues: CASSFRLAGGSHNEQFF. CDR3 bases: TGTGCCAGCAGCTTCCGGCTAGCGGGAGGGAGTCACAATGAGCAGTTCTTC.

V usage is TRBV28 and J usage is TRBJ2-5; 7 bases line up with TRBD1. V was pared by 9 bases and J by 5 bases, with 6 bases of the junction left unmatched. The CDR3 extends over 12 amino acids. Germline V gene sequence: CDR1 MDHEN, CDR2 SYDVKM. CDR3 in DNA: TGTGCCAGTAGACAGGGTACGGAGACCCAGTACTTC. Its translation is CASRQGTETQYF.

The rearrangement joins TRBV5-1 to TRBJ2-2; TRBD1 is a possible D gene (5 bases). Looked up from germline, CDR1 is SGHRS and CDR2 is YFSETQ. V lost 4 bases, J lost 4 bases, and 14 bases lay in between. This CDR3 has 15 amino acids. CDR3 DNA sequence: TGCGCCAGCAGCGCAGGGTTGGGTCGCACCGGGGAGCTGTTTTTT. Translating gives CASSAGLGRTGELFF.

The rearrangement links TRBV9 to TRBJ1-2; TRBD1 matches 8 bases. V was pared by 4 bases and J by 4 bases, with 6 bases of the junction left unmatched. This CDR3 spans 14 amino acids. Germline CDR1 is SGDLS and CDR2 is YYNGEE. The CDR3 region has the DNA TGTGCCAGCAGCTCGACAGGGGATTCCTATGGCTACACCTTC. Its translation is CASSSTGDSYGYTF.

This sequence joins TRBV2 and TRBJ1-4; no firm D call. The CDR3 is made up of 15 amino acids. V dropped 3 bases and J dropped 3 bases, with 11 bases sitting between them. Germline CDR1 SNHLY, CDR2 FYNNEI. CDR3 nucleotide sequence: TGTGCCAGCAGTGATTTTAGGGTATCTAATGAAAAACTGTTTTTT. Translating gives CASSDFRVSNEKLFF.

The chain links TRBV7-9 to TRBJ1-3; 7 bases fit TRBD1. V lost 2 bases to trimming and J lost 0 bases; unmatched junction nucleotides: 1. CDR3 length: 15 amino acids. CDR1 SEHNR and CDR2 FQNEAQ come from the germline V gene (reference sequence). The CDR3 sequence: CASSLNRGSGNTIYF. The CDR3 nucleotides read TGTGCCAGCAGCTTAAACAGGGGCTCTGGAAACACCATATATTTT. Full variable domain (missing parts from reference TRBV7-9 and TRBJ1-3): DTGVSQNPRHKITKRGQNVTFRCDPISEHNRLYWYRQTLGQGPEFLTYFQNEAQLEKSRLLSDRFSAERPKGSFSTLEIQRTEQGDSAMYLCASSLNRGSGNTIYFGEGSWLTVV.

The chain uses TRBV7-9 and TRBJ1-6; D gene ambiguous. Germline V lookup: CDR1 SEHNR, CDR2 FQNEAQ (reference sequence). V was pared by 8 bases and J by 8 bases, with 13 bases between. The CDR3 loop spans 13 amino acids. As DNA, the CDR3 is TGTGCCAGCTCCGGAACAGTAGATTCACCCCTCCACTTT. It is translated as CASSGTVDSPLHF.

The V gene is TRBV30, the J gene TRBJ1-1; D possibly corresponds to TRBD1 (6 bases). The CDR3 loop spans 14 amino acids. V lost 4 bases and J 1 base, leaving 13 bases between the germline ends. Germline V gene sequence: CDR1 GTSNPN, CDR2 SVGIG (reference sequence). DNA for the CDR3: TGTGCCTGGAAAAAGACAGGTCCGAACACTGAAGCTTTCTTT. This translates into CAWKKTGPNTEAFF.

This clone was seen more than once but under ten times. The chain joins TRBV30 to TRBJ2-2, with TRBD2 matching over 9 bases. The CDR3 consists of 19 residues. The V and J ends lost 0 bases and 1 base, in that order; junction bases with no gene match: 12. Germline V gene lookup returns CDR1 GTSNPN and CDR2 SVGIG (reference sequence). The CDR3, as DNA: TGTGCCTGGAGTGTGGGTCGTAGCGGGGGATGGAAGAACACCGGGGAGCTGTTTTTT. It codes for CAWSVGRSGGWKNTGELFF.

The chain combines TRBV6-2 or TRBV6-3 with TRBJ1-6, with D uncertain. Germline CDR1 reads MNHEY; CDR2 reads SVGEGT. The CDR3 length is 12 residues. V lost 1 base to trimming and J lost 7 bases, with 2 bases between them. The CDR3 protein is CASSYWNSPLHF. CDR3 in DNA: TGTGCCAGCAGTTACTGGAATTCACCCCTCCACTTT.

The chain combines TRBV28 with TRBJ1-1, with D possibly matching TRBD1 (5 bases). With 10 bases removed from V and 6 bases from J, the gap between germline ends came to 18 bases. The CDR3 is 13 residues long. Germline V gives CDR1 MDHEN, CDR2 SYDVKM. CDR3 amino acids: CATLTDIQSEAFF. The CDR3 nucleotides are TGTGCCACACTGACGGACATCCAATCTGAAGCTTTCTTT. Complete variable domain (other parts from reference TRBV28 and TRBJ1-1): DVKVTQSSRYLVKRTGEKVFLECVQDMDHENMFWYRQDPGLGLRLIYFSYDVKMKEKGDIPEGYSVSREKKERFSLILESASTNQTSMYLCATLTDIQSEAFFGQGTRLTVV.

The chain carries TRBV7-2 and TRBJ2-7; D possibly corresponds to TRBD2 (5 bases). In germline, CDR1 is SGHTA, CDR2 FQGNSA. The CDR3 consists of 15 residues. V shed 2 bases and J shed 2 bases, with 13 bases lying between them. The CDR3, as DNA: TGTGCCAGCAGCTTATCGCCGGGGAGTACCTACGAGCAGTACTTC. Its protein product is CASSLSPGSTYEQYF.

This sequence joins TRBV10-3 and TRBJ1-1; 10 bases map to TRBD1. The CDR3 covers 14 residues. Germline V gene lookup returns CDR1 ENHRY and CDR2 SYGVKD. V lost 7 bases and J lost 6; bases outside the gene matches: 8. The DNA for the CDR3 is TGTGCCATCACACACCGGGACAGGGGATCTGAAGCTTTCTTT. Translated, it gives CAITHRDRGSEAFF.

The chain employs TRBV7-2 and TRBJ2-7; 9 nucleotides align to TRBD2. V lost 5 bases and J lost 3; bases outside the gene matches: 5. The CDR3 is made up of 14 amino acids. Germline CDR1 is SGHTA and CDR2 is FQGNSA. This chain's CDR3 is CASSPGTSNYEQYF. The CDR3, as DNA: TGTGCCAGCAGCCCCGGGACTAGCAACTACGAGCAGTACTTC. The full variable domain, its missing parts supplied by reference TRBV7-2 and TRBJ2-7, is GAGVSQSPSNKVTEKGKDVELRCDPISGHTALYWYRQSLGQGLEFLIYFQGNSAPDKSGLPSDRFSAERTGGSVSTLTIQRTQQEDSAVYLCASSPGTSNYEQYFGPGTRLTVT.

Only a few counts were recorded for this clone. This rearrangement joins TRBV28 to TRBJ1-4; TRBD1 is a possible D gene (5 bases). V was trimmed by 2 bases and J by 2 bases, leaving 9 bases between them. The CDR3 covers 15 residues. Germline assignment: CDR1 MDHEN and CDR2 SYDVKM. CDR3 residues: CASSLMGGTNEKLFF. The CDR3 DNA reads TGTGCCAGCAGTTTAATGGGGGGTACTAATGAAAAACTGTTTTTT.

This chain links TRBV7-9 with TRBJ1-3; D unresolved. The CDR3 consists of 14 residues. Germline V CDR1 and CDR2: SEHNR, FQNEAQ (reference sequence). The germline V and J ends were trimmed by 5 bases and 0 bases, with 8 bases remaining between them. The DNA for the CDR3 is TGTGCCAGCAGCATACAGAGCTCTGGAAACACCATATATTTT. Its translation is CASSIQSSGNTIYF.

The chain is built from TRBV5-6 and TRBJ1-2, with 8 bases matching TRBD1. This CDR3 spans 16 amino acids. Germline loops: CDR1 SGHDT, CDR2 YYEEEE. J gave up 4 bases and V 0 bases, and 8 bases lay outside the gene matches. In DNA, the CDR3 is TGTGCCAGCAGCTTGGGGGGACAGGTGACTCTCTATGGCTACACCTTC. It encodes CASSLGGQVTLYGYTF. Full variable domain (missing parts from reference TRBV5-6 and TRBJ1-2): DAGVTQSPTHLIKTRGQQVTLRCSPKSGHDTVSWYQQALGQGPQFIFQYYEEEERQRGNFPDRFSGHQFPNYSSELNVNALLLGDSALYLCASSLGGQVTLYGYTFGSGTRLTVV.

The chain combines TRBV5-1 with TRBJ1-1, with D tentatively TRBD1 (5 bases). The V and J ends lost 2 bases and 4 bases respectively, with 24 bases between them. Germline values: CDR1 SGHRS, CDR2 YFSETQ. The CDR3 runs 18 residues. The CDR3 loop is CASSFNPTSGTVSTEAFF. The CDR3 DNA reads as TGCGCCAGCAGCTTCAACCCGACGTCGGGGACGGTGAGCACTGAAGCTTTCTTT.

The J gene is TRBJ2-4, the V gene TRBV28; D unresolved. Germline-derived CDR1 and CDR2 are MDHEN and SYDVKM. Deletions cut 4 bases from V and 10 bases from J, with 8 bases between. The length of the CDR3 is 11 residues. In DNA, the CDR3 is TGTGCCAGCAGTTCCGGACCAATTCAGTACTTC. As protein: CASSSGPIQYF.

This chain connects TRBV5-6 to TRBJ2-1, with D possibly called TRBD1 or TRBD2 (5 bases each). Germline CDR1 is SGHDT and CDR2 is YYEEEE. V dropped 5 bases and J dropped 8 bases, with 14 bases sitting between them. This CDR3 comprises 13 residues. The CDR3 protein is CASRRGRRDEQFF. CDR3 DNA sequence: TGTGCCAGCAGGAGGGGAAGGCGGGATGAGCAGTTCTTC.

The chain uses TRBV7-8 and TRBJ1-1; 11 bases line up with TRBD1. After removal of 4 bases from V and 0 bases from J, the junction contained 16 bases not matched to a gene. Germline V gene lookup returns CDR1 SGHVS and CDR2 FQNEAQ. The CDR3 spans 20 residues. CDR3: CASSWSRDRGRLTLNTEAFF. The CDR3 bases are TGTGCCAGCAGCTGGTCCCGGGACAGGGGGAGATTGACGCTGAACACTGAAGCTTTCTTT.

This chain joins TRBV30 and TRBJ1-1; tentatively, D is TRBD1 (5 bases). The germline CDR1 and CDR2 sequences are GTSNPN and SVGIG (reference sequence). The CDR3 totals 15 residues. Trimming shortened V by 4 bases and J by 1 base, and 16 bases separated the two germline ends. The CDR3 bases are TGTGCCTGGACCCCTGGGGGACTCAGGAACACTGAAGCTTTCTTT. Protein: CAWTPGGLRNTEAFF.

CDR3 protein: CASGGLGANTGELFF. In DNA, the CDR3 is TGTGCCAGTGGGGGTTTGGGCGCGAACACCGGGGAGCTGTTTTTT. This chain links TRBV19 with TRBJ2-2; either TRBD1 or TRBD2 may fit D (5 bases each). V was trimmed by 8 bases and J by 0 bases, leaving 13 bases between them. Germline-derived CDR1 and CDR2 are LNHDA and SQIVND (reference sequence). The CDR3 has 15 residues.

CDR3 sequence: CASSPSSTDTQYF. The CDR3 DNA is TGTGCCAGCTCACCTTCTAGCACAGATACGCAGTATTTT. The chain recombines TRBV18 with TRBJ2-3, with unresolved D. Germline V lookup: CDR1 KGHSH, CDR2 LQKENI. V lost 3 bases and J lost 0, with 4 bases in between. The CDR3 is made up of 13 amino acids.

This sequence joins TRBV5-1 and TRBJ2-2, with D perhaps TRBD1 (6 bases). V was trimmed by 2 bases and J by 2 bases, leaving 10 bases between them. CDR1 SGHRS and CDR2 YFSETQ come from the germline V gene. The CDR3 has 15 amino acids. CDR3 residues: CASSFMTGNTGELFF. CDR3 in DNA: TGCGCCAGCAGCTTCATGACAGGCAACACCGGGGAGCTGTTTTTT.

V usage is TRBV6-6 and J usage is TRBJ2-3, with TRBD1 matching 7 bases. The germline CDR1 and CDR2 sequences are MNHNY and SVGAGI (reference sequence). After removal of 6 bases from V and 3 bases from J, the junction contained 3 bases not matched to a gene. This CDR3 has 13 amino acids. The CDR3 reads CASRRDSTDTQYF. CDR3 coding DNA: TGTGCCAGCAGACGGGACAGTACAGATACGCAGTATTTT.